This T cell receptor (beta chain) derives from a study of blood T cell repertoires in COVID-19. Across the whole study: Some COVID-19 samples were acute and others convalescent; all came from the United States, Italy and Spain. PBMCs, B-cell-depleted T cells, or T cells were the source of the cDNA or gDNA that made up the material.

Original processing methods: The authors estimated nucleated cell counts from reference gene primer amplification. Profiled with immunoSEQ multiplex PCR; TCRdb holds only in-frame clones, not every one. V and J calls plus clone size are reproduced from that table; the DNA served to infer D and trimming. The table lists roughly 68,000 clones, roughly 90% of them singletons. In its sample, this clone was seen a few times. The germline V gene has CDR1 SNHLY and CDR2 FYNNEI. The ends were cut back, 7 bases at V and 8 bases at J, with 18 bases in the middle. This CDR3 has 15 amino acids. This TCR was sampled from a man over 45 with acute or convalescent COVID-19. The sequencing sample was made of peripheral blood. The chain combines TRBV2 with TRBJ1-6; a possible D gene is TRBD1 (5 bases). CDR3 loop: CASKGHSSGDSPLHF. The CDR3 bases are TGTGCCAGCAAGGGTCACAGCTCGGGGGATTCACCCCTCCACTTT. Full variable domain (missing parts from reference TRBV2 and TRBJ1-6): EPEVTQTPSHQVTQMGQEVILRCVPISNHLYFYWYRQILGQKVEFLVSFYNNEISEKSEIFDDQFSVERPDGSNFTLKIRSTKLEDSAMYFCASKGHSSGDSPLHFGNGTRLTVT.